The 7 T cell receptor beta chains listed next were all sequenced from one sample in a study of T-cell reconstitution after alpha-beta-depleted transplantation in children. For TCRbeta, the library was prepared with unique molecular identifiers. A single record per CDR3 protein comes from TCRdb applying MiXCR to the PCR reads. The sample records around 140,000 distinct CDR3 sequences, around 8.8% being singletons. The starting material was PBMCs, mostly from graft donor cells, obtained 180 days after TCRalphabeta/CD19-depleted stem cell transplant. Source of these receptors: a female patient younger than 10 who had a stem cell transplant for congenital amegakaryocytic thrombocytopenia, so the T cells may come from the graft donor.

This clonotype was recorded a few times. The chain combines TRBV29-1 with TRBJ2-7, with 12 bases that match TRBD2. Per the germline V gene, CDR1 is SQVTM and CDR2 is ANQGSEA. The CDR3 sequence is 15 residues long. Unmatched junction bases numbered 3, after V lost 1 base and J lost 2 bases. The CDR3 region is CSVEGLAGGTYEQYF. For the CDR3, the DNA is TGCAGCGTTGAAGGGCTAGCGGGAGGGACCTACGAGCAGTACTTC.

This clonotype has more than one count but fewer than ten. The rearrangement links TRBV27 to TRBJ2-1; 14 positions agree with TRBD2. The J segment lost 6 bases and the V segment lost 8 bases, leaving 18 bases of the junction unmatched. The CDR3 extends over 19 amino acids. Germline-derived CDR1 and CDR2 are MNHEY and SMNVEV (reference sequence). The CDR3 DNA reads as TGTGCCAGCTATCACGCAAAGACTAGCGGGGGGGCGAAGCTCAATGAGCAGTTCTTC. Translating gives CASYHAKTSGGAKLNEQFF.

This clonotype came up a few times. Here the CDR3 reads CASRAGGPSDEQFF. The CDR3 DNA is TGTGCCAGCAGAGCGGGGGGGCCTTCGGATGAGCAGTTCTTC. The rearrangement uses TRBV27 and TRBJ2-1; TRBD2 matches at 10 bases. CDR3 length: 14 residues. Germline CDR1 MNHEY, CDR2 SMNVEV (reference sequence). Unmatched junction bases numbered 7, after V lost 6 bases and J lost 8 bases.

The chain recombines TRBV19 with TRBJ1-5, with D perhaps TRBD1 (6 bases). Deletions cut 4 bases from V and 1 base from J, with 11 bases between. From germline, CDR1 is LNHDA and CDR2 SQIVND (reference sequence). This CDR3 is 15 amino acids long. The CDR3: CASSNIGQSNQPQHF. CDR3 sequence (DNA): TGTGCCAGTAGTAATATTGGACAGAGCAATCAGCCCCAGCATTTT.

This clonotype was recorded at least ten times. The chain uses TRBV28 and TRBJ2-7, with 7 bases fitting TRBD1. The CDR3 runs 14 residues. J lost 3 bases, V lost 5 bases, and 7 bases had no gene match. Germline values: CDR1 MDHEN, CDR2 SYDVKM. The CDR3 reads CASSPSTGFYEQYF. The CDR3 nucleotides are TGTGCCAGCAGTCCCTCGACAGGGTTCTACGAGCAGTACTTC. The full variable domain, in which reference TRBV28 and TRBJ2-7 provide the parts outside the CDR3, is DVKVTQSSRYLVKRTGEKVFLECVQDMDHENMFWYRQDPGLGLRLIYFSYDVKMKEKGDIPEGYSVSREKKERFSLILESASTNQTSMYLCASSPSTGFYEQYFGPGTRLTVT.

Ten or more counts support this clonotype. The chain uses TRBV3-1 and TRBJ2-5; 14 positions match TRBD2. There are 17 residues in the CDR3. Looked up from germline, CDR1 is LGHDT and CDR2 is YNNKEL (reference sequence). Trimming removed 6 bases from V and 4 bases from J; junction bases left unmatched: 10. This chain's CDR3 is CASRLKTGTSGRETQYF. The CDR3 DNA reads TGTGCCAGCAGACTCAAGACCGGGACTAGCGGGAGAGAGACCCAGTACTTC.

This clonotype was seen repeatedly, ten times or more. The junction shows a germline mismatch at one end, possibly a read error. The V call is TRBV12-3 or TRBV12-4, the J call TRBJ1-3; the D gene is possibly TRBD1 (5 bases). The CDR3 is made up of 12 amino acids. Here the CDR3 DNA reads TGTGCCAGCAGGACAGATCTCTCCCTAGTTTTTTTT. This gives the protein CASRTDLSLVFF.